This T cell receptor beta chain was sequenced for a study of blood T cell repertoires in COVID-19. In the study overall: Donors in the United States, Italy and Spain gave samples during acute or convalescent COVID-19. PBMCs, B-cell-depleted T cells, or T cells were the source of the cDNA or gDNA that made up the material.

This clone was found a few times. Methods used by the authors: From reference gene primer amplification, estimates of nucleated cell counts were derived. Assay: immunoSEQ multiplex PCR; the TCRdb copy retains only in-frame clones and omits some. V, J and clone size were drawn from that table, and D and trimming were deduced from the DNA. The sample consists of 60,000 to 85,000 clones, around 87% of them appearing once. The germline V gene has CDR1 MNHEY and CDR2 SMNVEV (reference sequence). This CDR3 comprises 16 residues. J lost 7 bases, V lost 3 bases, and 13 bases had no gene match. The chain is built from TRBV27 and TRBJ2-7, with 9 bases aligning to TRBD2. The sequence derives from a human donor in a cohort sampled during active COVID-19. Sequenced material: peripheral blood. The CDR3 region has the DNA TGTGCCAGCAGTTTGGCAACTGAGCGGGGGGACTTAGAGCAGTACTTC. Translating it yields CASSLATERGDLEQYF.